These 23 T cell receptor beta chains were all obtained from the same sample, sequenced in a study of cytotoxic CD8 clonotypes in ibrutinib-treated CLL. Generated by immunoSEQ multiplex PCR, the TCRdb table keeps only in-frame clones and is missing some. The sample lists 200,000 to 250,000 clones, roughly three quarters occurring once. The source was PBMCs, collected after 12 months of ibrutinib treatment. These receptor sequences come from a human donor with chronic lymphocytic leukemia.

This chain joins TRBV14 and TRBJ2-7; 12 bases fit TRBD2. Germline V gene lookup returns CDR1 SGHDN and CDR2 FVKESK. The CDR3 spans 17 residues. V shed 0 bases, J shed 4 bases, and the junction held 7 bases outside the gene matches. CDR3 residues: CASSQELLAGGKYEQYF. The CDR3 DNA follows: TGTGCCAGCAGCCAAGAGTTACTAGCGGGAGGAAAATACGAGCAGTACTTC.

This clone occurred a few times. This chain's CDR3 is CASSPQGQRVYGYTF. The CDR3 nucleotides read TGTGCCAGCAGTCCCCAGGGACAGCGCGTCTATGGCTACACCTTC. The V call is TRBV27, the J call TRBJ1-2; 7 positions match TRBD1. Germline V gene lookup returns CDR1 MNHEY and CDR2 SMNVEV (reference sequence). Germline trimming cut 5 bases from V and 4 bases from J; bases unmatched to any gene: 10. The CDR3 length is 15 residues.

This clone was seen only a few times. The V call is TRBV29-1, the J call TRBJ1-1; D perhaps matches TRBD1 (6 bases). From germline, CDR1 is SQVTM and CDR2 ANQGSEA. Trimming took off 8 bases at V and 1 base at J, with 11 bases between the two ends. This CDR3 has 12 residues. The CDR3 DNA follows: TGCAGCACCAGACAGGAGAACACTGAAGCTTTCTTT. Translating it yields CSTRQENTEAFF.

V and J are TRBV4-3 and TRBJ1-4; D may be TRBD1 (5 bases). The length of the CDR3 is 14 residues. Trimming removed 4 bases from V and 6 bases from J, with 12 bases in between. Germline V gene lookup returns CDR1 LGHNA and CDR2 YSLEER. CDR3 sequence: CASSRRGEYEKLFF. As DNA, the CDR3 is TGCGCCAGCAGCCGCAGAGGGGAGTATGAAAAACTGTTTTTT.

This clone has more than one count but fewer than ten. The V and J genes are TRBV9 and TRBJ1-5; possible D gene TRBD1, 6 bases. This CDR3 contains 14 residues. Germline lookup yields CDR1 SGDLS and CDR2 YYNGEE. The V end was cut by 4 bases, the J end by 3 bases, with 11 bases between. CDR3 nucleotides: TGTGCCAGCAGCATAGGGGGTCTCAATCAGCCCCAGCATTTT. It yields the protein CASSIGGLNQPQHF.

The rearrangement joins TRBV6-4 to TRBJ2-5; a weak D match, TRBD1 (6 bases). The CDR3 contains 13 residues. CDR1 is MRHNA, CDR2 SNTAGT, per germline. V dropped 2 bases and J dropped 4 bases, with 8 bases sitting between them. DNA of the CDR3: TGTGCCAGCAGTGACACGACAGGAGAGACCCAGTACTTC. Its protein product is CASSDTTGETQYF.

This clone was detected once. The DNA of the CDR3 is TGCGCCAGCAGCCAAGTCGGAGCGGGACGGCGCTCCTACAATGAGCAGTTCTTC. Amino acids: CASSQVGAGRRSYNEQFF. The rearrangement joins TRBV4-1 to TRBJ2-1; 7 positions match TRBD2. The V segment lost 1 base and the J segment 0 bases; nucleotides outside the gene matches: 9. Germline CDR1 MGHRA, CDR2 YSYEKL. CDR3 length: 18 residues.

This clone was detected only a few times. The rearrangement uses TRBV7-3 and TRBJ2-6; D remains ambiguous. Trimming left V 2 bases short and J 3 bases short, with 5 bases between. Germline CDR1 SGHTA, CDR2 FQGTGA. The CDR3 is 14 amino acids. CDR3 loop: CASSLQSGANVLTF. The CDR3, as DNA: TGTGCCAGCAGCTTACAGAGTGGGGCCAACGTCCTGACTTTC.

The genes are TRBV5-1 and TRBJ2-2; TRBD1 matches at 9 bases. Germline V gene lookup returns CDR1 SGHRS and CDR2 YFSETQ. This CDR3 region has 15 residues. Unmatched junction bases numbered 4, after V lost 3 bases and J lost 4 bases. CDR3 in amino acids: CASSSGTGFTGELFF. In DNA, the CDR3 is TGCGCCAGCAGCTCCGGGACAGGGTTCACCGGGGAGCTGTTTTTT.

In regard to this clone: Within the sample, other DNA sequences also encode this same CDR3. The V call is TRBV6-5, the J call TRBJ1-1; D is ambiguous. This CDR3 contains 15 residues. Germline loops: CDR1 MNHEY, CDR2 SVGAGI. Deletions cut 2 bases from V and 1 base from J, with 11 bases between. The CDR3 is CASSYNRWGNTEAFF. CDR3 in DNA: TGTGCCAGCAGTTACAATCGATGGGGGAACACTGAAGCTTTCTTT.

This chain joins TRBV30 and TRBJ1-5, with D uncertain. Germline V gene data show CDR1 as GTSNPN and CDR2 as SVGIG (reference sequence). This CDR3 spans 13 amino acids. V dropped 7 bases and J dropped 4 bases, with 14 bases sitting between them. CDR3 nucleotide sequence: TGTGCCTACAGCGGGCAGACAAATCAGCCCCAGCATTTT. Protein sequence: CAYSGQTNQPQHF.

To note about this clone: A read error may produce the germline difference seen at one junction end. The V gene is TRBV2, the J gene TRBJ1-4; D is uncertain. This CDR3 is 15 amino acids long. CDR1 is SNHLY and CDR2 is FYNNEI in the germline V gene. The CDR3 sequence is CASSDIRNRAETLFF. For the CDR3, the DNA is TGTGCCAGCAGTGATATCAGGAACCGAGCCGAAACACTGTTTTTT. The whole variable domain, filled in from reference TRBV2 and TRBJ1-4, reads EPEVTQTPSHQVTQMGQEVILRCVPISNHLYFYWYRQILGQKVEFLVSFYNNEISEKSEIFDDQFSVERPDGSNFTLKIRSTKLEDSAMYFCASSDIRNRAETLFFGSGTQLSVL.

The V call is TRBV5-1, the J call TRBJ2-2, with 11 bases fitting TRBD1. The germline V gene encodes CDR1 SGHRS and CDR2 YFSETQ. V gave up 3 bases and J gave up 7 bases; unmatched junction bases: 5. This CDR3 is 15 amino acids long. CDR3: CASSSRTGGYGELFF. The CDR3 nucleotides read TGCGCCAGCAGCTCCAGGACAGGGGGCTACGGGGAGCTGTTTTTT.

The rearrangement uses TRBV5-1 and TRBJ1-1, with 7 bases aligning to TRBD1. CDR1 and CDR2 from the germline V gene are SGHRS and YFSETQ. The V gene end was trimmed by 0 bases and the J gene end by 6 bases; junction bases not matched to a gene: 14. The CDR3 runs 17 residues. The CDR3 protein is CASSLGPAGGRTAEAFF. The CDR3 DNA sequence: TGCGCCAGCAGCTTGGGTCCGGCAGGGGGAAGAACCGCTGAAGCTTTCTTT.

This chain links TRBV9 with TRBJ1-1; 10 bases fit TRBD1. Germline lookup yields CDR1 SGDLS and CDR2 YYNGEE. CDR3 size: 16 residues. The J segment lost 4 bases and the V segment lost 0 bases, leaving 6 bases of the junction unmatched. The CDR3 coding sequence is TGTGCCAGCAGCGTAGACTTCTGGACAGGGGGCACTGAAGCTTTCTTT. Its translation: CASSVDFWTGGTEAFF.

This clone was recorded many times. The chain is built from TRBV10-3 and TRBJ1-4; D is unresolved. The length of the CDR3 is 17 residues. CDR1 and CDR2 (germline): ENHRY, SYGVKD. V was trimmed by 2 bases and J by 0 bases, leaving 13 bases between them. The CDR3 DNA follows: TGTGCCATCAGTGAGCGGCAGTTAGGACCAACTAATGAAAAACTGTTTTTT. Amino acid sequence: CAISERQLGPTNEKLFF.

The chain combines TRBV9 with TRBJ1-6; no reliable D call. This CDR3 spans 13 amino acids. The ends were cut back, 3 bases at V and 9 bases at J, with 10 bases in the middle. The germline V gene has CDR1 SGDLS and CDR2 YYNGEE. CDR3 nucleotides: TGTGCCAGCAGCGCCCCGGGCGGTTCACCCCTCCACTTT. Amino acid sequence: CASSAPGGSPLHF. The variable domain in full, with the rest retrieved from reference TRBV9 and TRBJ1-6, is DSGVTQTPKHLITATGQRVTLRCSPRSGDLSVYWYQQSLDQGLQFLIQYYNGEERAKGNILERFSAQQFPDLHSELNLSSLELGDSALYFCASSAPGGSPLHFGNGTRLTVT.

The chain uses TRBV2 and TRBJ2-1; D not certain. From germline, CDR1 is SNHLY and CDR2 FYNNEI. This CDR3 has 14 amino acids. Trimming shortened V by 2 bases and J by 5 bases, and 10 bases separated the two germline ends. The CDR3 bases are TGTGCCAGCAGTGAATTCGAGACAAACAATGAGCAGTTCTTC. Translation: CASSEFETNNEQFF.

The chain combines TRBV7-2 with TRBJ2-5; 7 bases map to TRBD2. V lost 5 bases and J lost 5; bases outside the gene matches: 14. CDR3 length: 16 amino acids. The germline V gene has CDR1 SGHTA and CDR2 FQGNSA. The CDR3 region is CASSRRSAGVSETQYF. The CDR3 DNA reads TGTGCCAGCAGCCGCCGGTCCGCGGGAGTTAGTGAGACCCAGTACTTC.

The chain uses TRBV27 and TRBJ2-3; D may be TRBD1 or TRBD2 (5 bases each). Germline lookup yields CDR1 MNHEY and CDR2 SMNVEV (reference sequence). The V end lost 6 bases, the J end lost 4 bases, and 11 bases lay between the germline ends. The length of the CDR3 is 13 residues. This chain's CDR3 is CASRVGVPDTQYF. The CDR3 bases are TGTGCCAGCAGGGTGGGGGTACCAGATACGCAGTATTTT.

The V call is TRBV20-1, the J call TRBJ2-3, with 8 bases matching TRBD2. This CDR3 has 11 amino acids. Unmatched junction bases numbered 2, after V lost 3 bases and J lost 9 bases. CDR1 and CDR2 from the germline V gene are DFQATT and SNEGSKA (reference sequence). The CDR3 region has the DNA TGCAGTGCTAGCGGGAGGGAGACGCAGTATTTT. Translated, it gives CSASGRETQYF.

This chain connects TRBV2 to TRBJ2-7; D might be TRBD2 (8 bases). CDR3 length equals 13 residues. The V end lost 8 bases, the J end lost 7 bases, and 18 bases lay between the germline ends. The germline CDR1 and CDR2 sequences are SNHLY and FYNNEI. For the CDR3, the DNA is TGTGCCAGCCGTCGGGAGGGGGCGTGGGAGCAGTACTTC. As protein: CASRREGAWEQYF. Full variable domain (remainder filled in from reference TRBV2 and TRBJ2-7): EPEVTQTPSHQVTQMGQEVILRCVPISNHLYFYWYRQILGQKVEFLVSFYNNEISEKSEIFDDQFSVERPDGSNFTLKIRSTKLEDSAMYFCASRREGAWEQYFGPGTRLTVT.

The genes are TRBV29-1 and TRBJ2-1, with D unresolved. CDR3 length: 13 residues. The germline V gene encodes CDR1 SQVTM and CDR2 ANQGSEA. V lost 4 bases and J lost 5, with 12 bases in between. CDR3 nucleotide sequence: TGCAGCGTTGTTTCACAAGCAAACAATGAGCAGTTCTTC. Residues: CSVVSQANNEQFF.